Sequencing of this T cell receptor beta chain was carried out in a study of shared clonotypes between healthy human individuals. As for the study in general: Per-donor plates numbered three CD4 naive, three CD4 memory, two CD8 naive and one CD8 memory.

The deep-level immunoSEQ assay was used. The assay was immunoSEQ multiplex PCR, and TCRdb's table has in-frame clones only and misses some. The sample holds around 1.9 million clones; around 93% are singletons and the top ten take more than 1.5%. In the naive CD8 group, cells lacked CD45RO and were positively selected for CCR7, so terminally differentiated effector memory CD45RA+ cells were left out. Study observations and caveats: The small donor group covered limited genetic and exposure diversity. Four donors had around 5% of their naive CD4 clonotypes in common.

On this clone itself: Its cognate antigen is unknown.

V lost 8 bases and J lost 0, with 21 bases in between. Per the germline V gene, CDR1 is LNHNV and CDR2 is YYDKDF (reference sequence). The CDR3 is made up of 17 amino acids. Sample: naive CD8+ T cells from PBMCs. This TCR derives from a man aged 18 to 30 in good health. Some clones in this sample may be carry-over from other donors' samples. This rearrangement joins TRBV15 to TRBJ2-3; no definite D call. As DNA, the CDR3 is TGTGCCACCCACATCGGCCCAAAATTTCCTAGCACAGATACGCAGTATTTT. Translated: CATHIGPKFPSTDTQYF.